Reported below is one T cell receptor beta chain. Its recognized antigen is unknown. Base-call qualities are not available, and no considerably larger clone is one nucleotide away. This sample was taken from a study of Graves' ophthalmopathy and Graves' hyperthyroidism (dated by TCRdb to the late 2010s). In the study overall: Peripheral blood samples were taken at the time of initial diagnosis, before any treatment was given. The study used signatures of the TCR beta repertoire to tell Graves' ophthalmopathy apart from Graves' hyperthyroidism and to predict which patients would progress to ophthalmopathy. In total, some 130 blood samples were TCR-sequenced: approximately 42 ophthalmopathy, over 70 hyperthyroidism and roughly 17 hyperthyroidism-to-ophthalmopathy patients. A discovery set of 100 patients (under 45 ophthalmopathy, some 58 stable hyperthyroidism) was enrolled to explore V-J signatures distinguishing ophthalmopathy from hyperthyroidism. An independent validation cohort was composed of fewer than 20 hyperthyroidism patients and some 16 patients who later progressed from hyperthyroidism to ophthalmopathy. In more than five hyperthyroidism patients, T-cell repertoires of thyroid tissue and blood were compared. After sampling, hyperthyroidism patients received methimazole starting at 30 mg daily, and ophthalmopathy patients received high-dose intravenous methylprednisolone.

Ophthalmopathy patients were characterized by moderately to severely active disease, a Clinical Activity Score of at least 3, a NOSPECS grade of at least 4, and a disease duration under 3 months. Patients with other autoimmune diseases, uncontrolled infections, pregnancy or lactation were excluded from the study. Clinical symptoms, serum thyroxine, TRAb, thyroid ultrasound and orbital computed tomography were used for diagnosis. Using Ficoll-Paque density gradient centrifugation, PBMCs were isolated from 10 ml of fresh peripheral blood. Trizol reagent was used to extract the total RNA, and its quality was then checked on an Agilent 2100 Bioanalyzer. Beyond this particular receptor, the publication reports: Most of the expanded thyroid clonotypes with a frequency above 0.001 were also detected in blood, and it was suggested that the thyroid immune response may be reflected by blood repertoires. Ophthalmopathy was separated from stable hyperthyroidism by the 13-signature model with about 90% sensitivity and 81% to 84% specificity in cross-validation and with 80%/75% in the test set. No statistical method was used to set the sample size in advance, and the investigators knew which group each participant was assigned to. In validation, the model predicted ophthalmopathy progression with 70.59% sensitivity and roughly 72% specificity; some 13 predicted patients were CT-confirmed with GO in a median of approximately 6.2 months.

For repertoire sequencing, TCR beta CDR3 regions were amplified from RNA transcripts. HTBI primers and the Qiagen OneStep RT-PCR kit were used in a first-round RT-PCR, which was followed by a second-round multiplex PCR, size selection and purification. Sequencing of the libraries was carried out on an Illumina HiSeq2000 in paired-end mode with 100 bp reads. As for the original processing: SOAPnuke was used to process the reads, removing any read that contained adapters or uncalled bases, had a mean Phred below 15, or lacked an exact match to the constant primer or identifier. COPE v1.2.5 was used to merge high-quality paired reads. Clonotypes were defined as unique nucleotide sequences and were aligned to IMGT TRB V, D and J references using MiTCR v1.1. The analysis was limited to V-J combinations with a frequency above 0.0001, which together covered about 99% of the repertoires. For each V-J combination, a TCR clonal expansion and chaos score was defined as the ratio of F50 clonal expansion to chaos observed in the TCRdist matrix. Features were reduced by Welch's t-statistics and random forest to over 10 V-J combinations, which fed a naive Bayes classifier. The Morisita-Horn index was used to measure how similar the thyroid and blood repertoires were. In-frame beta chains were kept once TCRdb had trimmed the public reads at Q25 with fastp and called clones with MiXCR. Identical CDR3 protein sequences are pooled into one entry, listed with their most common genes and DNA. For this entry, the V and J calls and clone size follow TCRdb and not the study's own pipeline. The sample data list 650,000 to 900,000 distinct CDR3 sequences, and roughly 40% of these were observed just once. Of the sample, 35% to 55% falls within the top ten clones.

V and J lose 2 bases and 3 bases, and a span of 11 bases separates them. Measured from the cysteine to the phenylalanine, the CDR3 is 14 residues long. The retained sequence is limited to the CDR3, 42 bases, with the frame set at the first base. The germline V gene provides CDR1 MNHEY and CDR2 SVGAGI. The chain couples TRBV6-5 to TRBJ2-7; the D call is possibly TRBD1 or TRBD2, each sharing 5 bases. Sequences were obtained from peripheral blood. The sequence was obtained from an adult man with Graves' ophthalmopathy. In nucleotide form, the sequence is TGTGCCAGCAGTTACCCAGGGAGAAGCTACGAGCAGTACTTC. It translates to CASSYPGRSYEQYF.